This record concerns one T cell receptor beta chain sequence. Its antigen is currently unknown. The V gene's germline CDR1 is MNHEY and CDR2 SVGEGT. J lost 11 bases, V lost 5 bases, and 5 bases had no gene match. The CDR3 extends over 12 amino acids. It was second doses at about 4 or about 12 weeks that were pooled. Produced via immunoSEQ multiplex PCR; TCRdb's table is partial and in-frame only. The sample shows some 130,000 clones, about 90% of them seen only once. These data are taken from a study of T cell responses to AZD1222 COVID-19 vaccine. General study results and limits: Among the donors, most were white British and more were female, and clonal diversity was possibly underestimated. Every sample of the repertoires postdated the peak T cell response.

The receptor was isolated from an adult who received the AZD1222 COVID-19 vaccine. This sample comprised peripheral blood, obtained 28 days after the second AZD1222 dose. The chain is built from TRBV6-2 or TRBV6-3 and TRBJ1-4; 7 nucleotides match TRBD1. CDR3 nucleotides: TGTGCCAGCAGTACCTCGGACAGGAAACTGTTTTTT. As protein: CASSTSDRKLFF.